The rows below give T cell receptor beta chains drawn from one sample of a study of blood T cell repertoires in COVID-19. Using immunoSEQ multiplex PCR, the repertoire was profiled, and TCRdb retains in-frame clones only, with some absent. The sample yields roughly 380,000 clones, about 90% seen once. The source material was PBMCs or T cells enriched from blood (not recorded which). The receptors stem from a woman younger than 45 who had been exposed to COVID-19. Each CDR3 is given with its conserved first and last residue. A D gene is named only where the DNA matches it firmly. Clone size appears in some rows only: once, few, many, or a class for an expanded clone.

v_gene	d_gene	abundance	j_gene	CDR3nt	CDR3aa
TRBV6-5	TRBD2	once	TRBJ2-7	TGTGCCAGCAGTTTGGGACTAGCCGGGGGCGAGCAGTACTTC	CASSLGLAGGEQYF
TRBV28	TRBD2	-	TRBJ2-7	TGTGCCAGCAGCTCCTCCGGGACTAGCTCCTACGAGCAGTACTTC	CASSSSGTSSYEQYF
TRBV3-1/TRBV3-2	-	-	TRBJ1-3	TGTGCCAGCAGCCCCCCGCCAGGGGCTGGAAACACCATATATTTT	CASSPPPGAGNTIYF
TRBV9	-	-	TRBJ2-2	TGTGCCAGCAGCGAGCTAGCGATCGGGGAGCTGTTTTTT	CASSELAIGELFF
TRBV5-1	TRBD1	-	TRBJ1-6	TGCGCCAGCAGTTTTACAGGGGCGCTGGCGGGATCACCCCTCCACTTT	CASSFTGALAGSPLHF
TRBV18	-	-	TRBJ2-1	TGTGCCAGCTCAACGACGACAGTCAATGAGCAGTTCTTC	CASSTTTVNEQFF
TRBV5-6	-	-	TRBJ2-7	TGTGCCAGCAGCTTGGTCAGTTCCTACGAGCAGTACTTC	CASSLVSSYEQYF
TRBV2	-	-	TRBJ1-5	TGTGCCAGCACCGGCGACAGGTTCAATCGGCCCCAGCATTTT	CASTGDRFNRPQHF
TRBV28	-	-	TRBJ1-2	TGTGCCAGCAGTGCCGGGGGGCTCTATGGCTACACCTTC	CASSAGGLYGYTF
TRBV3-1/TRBV3-2	-	-	TRBJ2-1	TGTGCCAGCAGCCAAGATTCCCGGGATTGGAATGAGCAGTTCTTC	CASSQDSRDWNEQFF